This T cell receptor beta chain was identified during a study of cytomegalovirus exposure and HLA in healthy donors. Libraries were prepared by immunoSEQ multiplex PCR; TCRdb keeps only in-frame clonotypes and omits some of them. The data contain 130,000 to 150,000 clones, about nine tenths of them singletons. Study findings and constraints: Three chains linked to CMV were shown in vitro to be specific for CMV antigens. Many donors shared some public TCRs, even though most TCR sequences were rare. According to a subsequent analysis, TCR clusters identified in the first cohort showed a tendency to co-occur across the 100 to 150 validation repertoires.

Points on this clone: The antigen is not known.

The donors were members of the 120-subject validation cohort (separate from the roughly 670-subject first cohort). In germline, CDR1 is MNHNS, CDR2 SASEGT. CDR3 length: 18 residues. Losses at the gene ends were 2 bases for V and 4 bases for J; bases not matched to a gene: 16. This rearrangement joins TRBV6-1 to TRBJ2-5; 7 bases line up with TRBD1. The sequence was collected from a woman under 40 in good health and CMV-seropositive. Sequenced material: PBMCs. The CDR3 region is CASSEKHWYDRDRETQYF. The DNA for the CDR3 is TGTGCCAGCAGTGAAAAGCATTGGTACGACAGGGACCGAGAGACCCAGTACTTC.